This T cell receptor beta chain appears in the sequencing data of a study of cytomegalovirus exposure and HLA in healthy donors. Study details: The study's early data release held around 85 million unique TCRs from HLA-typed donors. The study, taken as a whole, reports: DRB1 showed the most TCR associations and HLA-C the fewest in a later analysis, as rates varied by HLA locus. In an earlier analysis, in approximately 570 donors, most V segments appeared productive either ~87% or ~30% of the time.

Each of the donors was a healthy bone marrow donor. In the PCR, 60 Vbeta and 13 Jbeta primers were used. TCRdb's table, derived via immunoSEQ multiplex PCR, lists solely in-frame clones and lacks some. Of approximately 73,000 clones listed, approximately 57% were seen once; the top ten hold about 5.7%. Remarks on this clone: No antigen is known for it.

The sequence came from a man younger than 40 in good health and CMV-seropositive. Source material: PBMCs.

In DNA, the CDR3 is TGTGCCAGCAGACCAACCTCGACAGGGCGAATCCCCTATGGCTACACCTTC. It encodes CASRPTSTGRIPYGYTF. V usage is TRBV5-5 and J usage is TRBJ1-2, with 7 positions matching TRBD1. Germline loops: CDR1 SGHKS, CDR2 YYEKEE (reference sequence). The length of the CDR3 is 17 residues. V trimming: 5 bases; J trimming: 4 bases; junction bases outside the gene matches: 17.